This T cell receptor (beta chain) was recovered during a study of hypomethylating agent response in myelodysplastic syndrome. In the authors' methods: VDJdb flagged around 1.8% of 150,000 to 200,000 unique clonotypes as previously reported viral-epitope-specific. The protocol was immunoSEQ multiplex PCR, while the TCRdb copy is restricted to in-frame clones and leaves out a portion. That table supplies the V and J calls and clone size; D and trimming were determined from the DNA. The table lists about 3,000 clones, approximately 86% of them singletons, with approximately 30% in the top ten. The ends lost 5 bases at V and 2 bases at J; junction bases unmatched: 10. In germline, CDR1 is LNHDA, CDR2 SQIVND (reference sequence). This CDR3 comprises 16 residues.

The sequence came from a human donor with myelodysplastic syndrome. The sample consisted of bone marrow, taken before or after starting hypomethylating agent treatment for myelodysplastic syndrome (not recorded which). The chain is built from TRBV19 and TRBJ2-7, with 9 positions matching TRBD2. CDR3 nucleotides: TGTGCCAGTAGTGTCTCTCTAGCGGGGATTCCCTACGAGCAGTACTTC. This translates into CASSVSLAGIPYEQYF.